This is a list of T cell receptor beta chains from one sample in a study of blood T cell repertoires in COVID-19. The table came from immunoSEQ multiplex PCR; TCRdb's copy has only in-frame clones and leaves some out. The sample holds roughly 320,000 clones, almost 85% seen once. Sequenced material: peripheral blood. The source is a human donor in a cohort sampled during active COVID-19. Each CDR3 is given with its conserved first and last residue. Fields, in order: CDR3 protein, CDR3 DNA, D gene, J gene, clone size, V gene. D genes are given only for firm matches. Clone size is given for some rows only: seen once, a few or many times, or a class if the clone is expanded.

CAISESSNEQFF | TGTGCCATCAGTGAATCGAGCAATGAGCAGTTCTTC | - | TRBJ2-1 | - | TRBV10-3
CASSPQQGRFDQPQHF | TGTGCCAGCAGTCCACAACAGGGGAGATTCGATCAGCCCCAGCATTTT | TRBD1 | TRBJ1-5 | - | TRBV27
CASSPGGAFIAGGELFF | TGTGCCAGCAGCCCCGGCGGAGCCTTCATAGCTGGCGGGGAGCTGTTTTTT | - | TRBJ2-2 | - | TRBV5-4
CASSVTGDSGNTIYF | TGTGCCAGCAGCGTAACAGGCGACTCTGGAAACACCATATATTTT | - | TRBJ1-3 | - | TRBV4-2
CATSDLWPDGELFF | TGTGCCACCAGTGATTTGTGGCCCGACGGGGAGCTGTTTTTT | - | TRBJ2-2 | once | TRBV24-1
CATSTWGAGELFF | TGTGCCACCAGCACATGGGGGGCCGGGGAGCTGTTTTTT | - | TRBJ2-2 | - | TRBV24-1
CASSQGTGHTGELFF | TGTGCCAGCAGCCAAGGGACAGGTCACACCGGGGAGCTGTTTTTT | TRBD1 | TRBJ2-2 | - | TRBV14
CASSSGRWGGQETQYF | TGTGCCAGCAGCTCCGGCCGATGGGGGGGCCAGGAGACCCAGTACTTC | - | TRBJ2-5 | - | TRBV7-9
CAARGTIGEQYF | TGTGCCGCACGCGGGACTATCGGCGAGCAGTACTTC | TRBD2 | TRBJ2-7 | many | TRBV10-3
CASTDRGTGELFF | TGTGCCAGCACCGACCGGGGGACCGGGGAGCTGTTTTTT | - | TRBJ2-2 | - | TRBV6-5
CASSTTGQGGQPQHF | TGTGCCAGCAGCACCACGGGACAGGGAGGTCAGCCCCAGCATTTT | TRBD1 | TRBJ1-5 | - | TRBV11-2
CASSPQQGAPLYTF | TGTGCCAGCAGCCCGCAACAGGGGGCCCCCCTCTACACCTTC | TRBD1 | TRBJ1-2 | - | TRBV13
CASNSWQGASEQFF | TGTGCCAGCAACTCTTGGCAGGGGGCTTCTGAGCAGTTCTTC | TRBD1 | TRBJ2-1 | - | TRBV6-5
CAIRKIEASGVHEQYF | TGTGCCATCAGGAAGATAGAGGCCTCGGGGGTCCACGAGCAGTACTTC | - | TRBJ2-7 | once | TRBV10-3
CASTGLAGDEQFF | TGTGCCAGCACCGGACTAGCGGGGGATGAGCAGTTCTTC | TRBD2 | TRBJ2-1 | - | TRBV3-1/TRBV3-2
CASSDSTSAGELFF | TGTGCCAGCAGTGACTCGACTAGCGCCGGGGAGCTGTTTTTT | TRBD2 | TRBJ2-2 | - | TRBV6-4
CASSLSQPGEDTQYF | TGTGCCAGCAGCTTATCCCAGCCCGGGGAAGATACGCAGTATTTT | - | TRBJ2-3 | - | TRBV7-9
CASSAGQYEQYF | TGTGCCAGCAGCGCCGGACAGTACGAGCAGTACTTC | - | TRBJ2-7 | - | TRBV6-5
CASSESPGGGPYEQYF | TGTGCCAGCAGCGAATCCCCCGGGGGGGGTCCCTACGAGCAGTACTTC | TRBD2 | TRBJ2-7 | - | TRBV9
CASSLTGGGNEQFF | TGTGCCAGCAGTCTCACAGGGGGCGGAAATGAGCAGTTCTTC | TRBD1 | TRBJ2-1 | few | TRBV6-4
CASRPRGEDTQYF | TGTGCCAGCAGGCCTCGGGGAGAAGATACGCAGTATTTT | - | TRBJ2-3 | - | TRBV7-8
CASSNSGGARAREQYF | TGTGCCAGCAGCAATAGCGGGGGGGCAAGGGCGAGGGAGCAGTACTTC | TRBD2 | TRBJ2-7 | - | TRBV7-8
CASSQETSGVWEQFF | TGTGCCAGCAGCCAAGAGACTAGCGGGGTTTGGGAGCAGTTCTTC | TRBD2 | TRBJ2-1 | few | TRBV4-2
CASSLTSGGTYEQYF | TGTGCCAGCAGCCTAACTAGCGGGGGTACGTACGAGCAGTACTTC | TRBD2 | TRBJ2-7 | - | TRBV11-2
CASRPSGGNEQYF | TGTGCCAGCAGGCCTAGCGGGGGCAACGAGCAGTACTTC | TRBD2 | TRBJ2-7 | - | TRBV12-3/TRBV12-4
CASSVRTGGDEAFF | TGTGCCAGTAGTGTACGGACAGGGGGTGATGAAGCTTTCTTT | TRBD1 | TRBJ1-1 | - | TRBV19
CASSRGLGHNEQFF | TGTGCCAGCAGCCGGGGACTCGGGCACAATGAGCAGTTCTTC | - | TRBJ2-1 | - | TRBV4-2
CASSNPSGTGGSGTDTQYF | TGCGCCAGCAGCAATCCATCCGGGACAGGGGGCTCTGGCACAGATACGCAGTATTTT | TRBD1 | TRBJ2-3 | - | TRBV5-1
CASNPGQTNTGELFF | TGTGCCAGCAACCCGGGACAGACGAACACCGGGGAGCTGTTTTTT | TRBD1 | TRBJ2-2 | - | TRBV5-8
CASSYSRGGRNEQFF | TGTGCCAGCAGTTACTCGCGGGGGGGCCGCAATGAGCAGTTCTTC | TRBD2 | TRBJ2-1 | - | TRBV5-4
CASSYRPYQPQHF | TGTGCCAGCAGCTACAGGCCCTATCAGCCCCAGCATTTT | - | TRBJ1-5 | - | TRBV5-6
CASRTQGPKATNEKLFF | TGTGCCAGCAGGACACAGGGGCCCAAGGCAACTAATGAAAAACTGTTTTTT | TRBD1 | TRBJ1-4 | - | TRBV7-9
CASKRQSSYNSPLHF | TGTGCCAGTAAGAGACAGAGCTCCTATAATTCACCCCTCCACTTT | - | TRBJ1-6 | - | TRBV19
CAWSYGLLRTDTQYF | TGTGCCTGGAGCTATGGACTACTTCGCACAGATACGCAGTATTTT | - | TRBJ2-3 | - | TRBV30
CASSQTGGYGYTF | TGTGCCAGCAGCCAAACAGGCGGCTATGGCTACACCTTC | - | TRBJ1-2 | - | TRBV4-2
CASSYQGLAGSTYEQYF | TGTGCCAGCAGCTATCAAGGACTAGCGGGGTCTACCTACGAGCAGTACTTC | TRBD2 | TRBJ2-7 | - | TRBV13
CASRTGTGTETQYF | TGTGCCAGCAGAACCGGGACAGGGACAGAGACCCAGTACTTC | TRBD1 | TRBJ2-5 | once | TRBV7-9
CASSFQGHIYGYTF | TGTGCCAGCAGTTTTCAGGGTCACATTTATGGCTACACCTTC | - | TRBJ1-2 | few | TRBV6-5
CASSQDLSNQPQHF | TGCGCCAGCAGCCAAGATCTGAGCAATCAGCCCCAGCATTTT | - | TRBJ1-5 | - | TRBV4-1
CSVEGSGTSTGELFF | TGCAGCGTTGAAGGGTCCGGTACGAGCACCGGGGAGCTGTTTTTT | - | TRBJ2-2 | few | TRBV29-1
CASSRNTEAFF | TGTGCCAGCAGTCGTAACACTGAAGCTTTCTTT | - | TRBJ1-1 | once | TRBV5-8
CASSYSMGGTYNEQFF | TGTGCCAGCAGTTACTCGATGGGGGGGACCTACAATGAGCAGTTCTTC | TRBD2 | TRBJ2-1 | - | TRBV6-5
CAISELEGFYGYTF | TGTGCCATCAGTGAGTTGGAGGGCTTCTATGGCTACACCTTC | - | TRBJ1-2 | - | TRBV10-3
CASSQPPDSLTGELFF | TGTGCCAGCAGCCAGCCCCCTGACAGCCTCACCGGGGAGCTGTTTTTT | - | TRBJ2-2 | - | TRBV4-2
CSASRDGYEQYF | TGCAGCGCTTCCAGGGATGGCTACGAGCAGTACTTC | - | TRBJ2-7 | once | TRBV29-1
CASSFLIDIVNYGYTF | TGTGCCAGCAGCTTTCTGATAGACATCGTAAACTATGGCTACACCTTC | - | TRBJ1-2 | once | TRBV5-5
CASSPGQSNQPQHF | TGTGCCAGCAGCCCTGGACAGAGCAATCAGCCCCAGCATTTT | - | TRBJ1-5 | - | TRBV3-1/TRBV3-2
CASSLSGLAGDTQYF | TGTGCCAGCAGCTTATCGGGGCTAGCGGGAGATACGCAGTATTTT | TRBD2 | TRBJ2-3 | - | TRBV7-3
CASQISGPLNTEAFF | TGTGCCAGCCAAATCAGCGGGCCCCTGAACACTGAAGCTTTCTTT | - | TRBJ1-1 | - | TRBV2
CASSLNRGVKNIQYF | TGTGCCAGTAGTTTAAACAGGGGGGTTAAAAACATTCAGTACTTC | TRBD1 | TRBJ2-4 | - | TRBV19
CASSPARDRVIEQFF | TGTGCCAGCTCACCAGCACGGGACAGGGTCATTGAGCAGTTCTTC | TRBD1 | TRBJ2-1 | once | TRBV18
CASRRRAEYNEQFF | TGCGCCAGCCGGAGAAGAGCGGAATACAATGAGCAGTTCTTC | - | TRBJ2-1 | - | TRBV5-1
CASSQSFSSNQPQHF | TGCGCCAGCAGTCAATCGTTCAGTAGCAATCAGCCCCAGCATTTT | - | TRBJ1-5 | once | TRBV23-1
CASGTSRYEQYF | TGTGCCAGCGGTACTTCGCGATACGAGCAGTACTTC | - | TRBJ2-7 | - | TRBV7-9
CASSLRQGGTEAFF | TGCGCCAGCAGCTTACGACAGGGGGGCACTGAAGCTTTCTTT | TRBD1 | TRBJ1-1 | - | TRBV5-1
CASSLVSGARPEAFF | TGTGCCAGCAGCTTGGTCTCGGGAGCCAGACCTGAAGCTTTCTTT | - | TRBJ1-1 | - | TRBV7-9
CASSPETGADTQYF | TGTGCCAGCTCACCGGAGACAGGGGCAGATACGCAGTATTTT | TRBD1 | TRBJ2-3 | - | TRBV18
CASRRRGGILVLVGNEQFF | TGCGCCAGCAGGCGGCGGGGGGGCATCCTAGTTCTGGTAGGCAATGAGCAGTTCTTC | TRBD2 | TRBJ2-1 | - | TRBV5-1
CASSQVLRGTGNTIYF | TGTGCCAGCAGCCAAGTCCTCAGGGGAACTGGAAACACCATATATTTT | - | TRBJ1-3 | - | TRBV14
CASSIPGGLNEQFF | TGTGCCAGTAGTATTCCGGGGGGGCTCAATGAGCAGTTCTTC | TRBD2 | TRBJ2-1 | - | TRBV19